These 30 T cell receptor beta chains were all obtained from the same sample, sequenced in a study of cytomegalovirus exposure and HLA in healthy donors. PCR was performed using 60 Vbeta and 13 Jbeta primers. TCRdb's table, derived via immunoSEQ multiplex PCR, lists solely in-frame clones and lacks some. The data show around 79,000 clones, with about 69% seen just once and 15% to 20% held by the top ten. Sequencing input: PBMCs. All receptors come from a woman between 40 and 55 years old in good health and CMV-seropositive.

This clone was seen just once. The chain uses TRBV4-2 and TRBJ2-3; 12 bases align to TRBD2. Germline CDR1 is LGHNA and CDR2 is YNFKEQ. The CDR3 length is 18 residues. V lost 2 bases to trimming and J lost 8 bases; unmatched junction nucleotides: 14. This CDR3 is CASSQRVSASGGGATQYF. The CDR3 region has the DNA TGTGCCAGCAGCCAAAGAGTATCGGCTAGCGGGGGGGGCGCTACGCAGTATTTT.

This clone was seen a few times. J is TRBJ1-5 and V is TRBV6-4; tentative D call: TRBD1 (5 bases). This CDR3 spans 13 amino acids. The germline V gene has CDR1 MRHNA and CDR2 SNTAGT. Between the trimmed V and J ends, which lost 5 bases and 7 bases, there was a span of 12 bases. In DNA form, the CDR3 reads TGTGCCAGCAGTATCATGGAGGGGCAGCCCCAGCATTTT. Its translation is CASSIMEGQPQHF.

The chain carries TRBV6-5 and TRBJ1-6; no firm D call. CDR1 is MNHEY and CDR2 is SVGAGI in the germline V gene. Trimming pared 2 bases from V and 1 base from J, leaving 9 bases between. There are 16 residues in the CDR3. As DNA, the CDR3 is TGTGCCAGCAGTTACGGTTCGGGTTCCTATAATTCACCCCTCCACTTT. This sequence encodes CASSYGSGSYNSPLHF.

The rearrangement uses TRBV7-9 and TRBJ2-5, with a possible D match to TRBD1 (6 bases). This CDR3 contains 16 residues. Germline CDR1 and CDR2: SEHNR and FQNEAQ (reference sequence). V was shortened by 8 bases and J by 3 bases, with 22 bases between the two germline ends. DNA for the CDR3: TGTGCCAGCGAGTCAGTGCTCCGGGACATAAAAGAGACCCAGTACTTC. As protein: CASESVLRDIKETQYF. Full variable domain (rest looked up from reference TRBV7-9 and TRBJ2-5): DTGVSQNPRHKITKRGQNVTFRCDPISEHNRLYWYRQTLGQGPEFLTYFQNEAQLEKSRLLSDRFSAERPKGSFSTLEIQRTEQGDSAMYLCASESVLRDIKETQYFGPGTRLLVL.

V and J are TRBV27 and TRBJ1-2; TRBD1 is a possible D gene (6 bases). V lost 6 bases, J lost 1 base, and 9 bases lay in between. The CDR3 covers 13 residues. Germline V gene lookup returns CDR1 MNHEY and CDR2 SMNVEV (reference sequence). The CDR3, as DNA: TGTGCCAGCAGCCAACAGGGTAACTATGGCTACACCTTC. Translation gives CASSQQGNYGYTF.

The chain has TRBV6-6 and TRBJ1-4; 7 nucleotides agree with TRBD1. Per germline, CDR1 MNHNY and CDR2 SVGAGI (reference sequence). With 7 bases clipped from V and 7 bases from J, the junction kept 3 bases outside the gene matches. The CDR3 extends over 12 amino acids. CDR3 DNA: TGTGCCAGCACGGCAGGGGGTGAAAAACTGTTTTTT. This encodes CASTAGGEKLFF.

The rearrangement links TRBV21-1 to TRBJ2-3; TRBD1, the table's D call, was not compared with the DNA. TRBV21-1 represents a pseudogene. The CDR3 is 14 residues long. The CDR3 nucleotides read TGTGCCAACCCGAGGACAGGGTGTATGGATACGCAGTATTTT. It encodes CANPRTGCMDTQYF.

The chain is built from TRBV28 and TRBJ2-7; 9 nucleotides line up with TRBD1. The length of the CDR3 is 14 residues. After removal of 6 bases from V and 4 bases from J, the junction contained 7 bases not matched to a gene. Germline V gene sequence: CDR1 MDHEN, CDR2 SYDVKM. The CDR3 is CASSGQGPHYEQYF. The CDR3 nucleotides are TGTGCCAGCAGCGGACAGGGGCCCCATTACGAGCAGTACTTC.

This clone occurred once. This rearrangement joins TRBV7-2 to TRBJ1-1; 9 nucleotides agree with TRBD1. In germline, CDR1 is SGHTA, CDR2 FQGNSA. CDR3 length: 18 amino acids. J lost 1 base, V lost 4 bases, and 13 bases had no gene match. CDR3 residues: CASSSQGASMRTNTEAFF. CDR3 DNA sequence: TGTGCCAGCAGCTCACAGGGGGCAAGTATGAGGACGAACACTGAAGCTTTCTTT.

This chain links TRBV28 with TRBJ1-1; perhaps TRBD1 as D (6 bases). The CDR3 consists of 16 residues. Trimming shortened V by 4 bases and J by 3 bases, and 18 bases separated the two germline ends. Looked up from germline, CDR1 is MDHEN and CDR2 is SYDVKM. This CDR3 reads CASSYVTPKGDTEAFF. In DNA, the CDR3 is TGTGCCAGCAGTTACGTGACTCCCAAGGGGGACACTGAAGCTTTCTTT.

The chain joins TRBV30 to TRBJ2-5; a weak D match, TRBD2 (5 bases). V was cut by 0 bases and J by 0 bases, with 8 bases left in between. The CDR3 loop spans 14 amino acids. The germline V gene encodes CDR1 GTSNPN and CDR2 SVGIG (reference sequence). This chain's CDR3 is CAWSVAVYQETQYF. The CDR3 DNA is TGTGCCTGGAGTGTAGCGGTGTACCAAGAGACCCAGTACTTC.

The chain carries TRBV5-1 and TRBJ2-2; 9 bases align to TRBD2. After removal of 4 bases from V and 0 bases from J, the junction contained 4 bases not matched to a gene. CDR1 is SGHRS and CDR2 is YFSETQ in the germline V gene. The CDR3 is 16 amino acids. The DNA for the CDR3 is TGCGCCAGCAGCGGAGGACTAGCGCCGAACACCGGGGAGCTGTTTTTT. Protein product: CASSGGLAPNTGELFF. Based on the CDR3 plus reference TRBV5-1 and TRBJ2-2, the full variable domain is KAGVTQTPRYLIKTRGQQVTLSCSPISGHRSVSWYQQTPGQGLQFLFEYFSETQRNKGNFPGRFSGRQFSNSRSEMNVSTLELGDSALYLCASSGGLAPNTGELFFGEGSRLTVL.

For the CDR3, the DNA is TGTGCCAGCATTAAGAATTCGCTTGGGGAGGCGAGGGTCTACGAGCAGTACTTC. It codes for CASIKNSLGEARVYEQYF. The rearrangement uses TRBV5-6 and TRBJ2-7, with a possible D match to TRBD2 (6 bases). The V end lost 6 bases, the J end lost 3 bases, and 28 bases lay between the germline ends. The V gene's germline CDR1 is SGHDT and CDR2 YYEEEE. The CDR3 sequence is 18 residues long.

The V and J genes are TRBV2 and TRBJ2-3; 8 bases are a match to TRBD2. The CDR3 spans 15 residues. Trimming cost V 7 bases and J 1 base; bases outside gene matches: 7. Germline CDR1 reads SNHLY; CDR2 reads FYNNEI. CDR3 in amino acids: CASTGGPIGTDTQYF. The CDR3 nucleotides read TGTGCCAGCACGGGGGGGCCGATCGGCACAGATACGCAGTATTTT.

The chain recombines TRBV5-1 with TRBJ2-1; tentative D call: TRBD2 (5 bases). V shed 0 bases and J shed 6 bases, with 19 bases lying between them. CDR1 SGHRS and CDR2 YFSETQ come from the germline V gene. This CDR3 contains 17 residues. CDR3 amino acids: CASSLEPTGKPTNEQFF. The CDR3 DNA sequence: TGCGCCAGCAGCTTGGAACCGACGGGGAAACCAACCAATGAGCAGTTCTTC.

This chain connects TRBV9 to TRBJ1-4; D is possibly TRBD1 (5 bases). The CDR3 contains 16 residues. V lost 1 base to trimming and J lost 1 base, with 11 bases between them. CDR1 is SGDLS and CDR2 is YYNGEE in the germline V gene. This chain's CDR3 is CASSVWGGETNEKLFF. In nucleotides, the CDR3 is TGTGCCAGCAGCGTATGGGGGGGGGAAACTAATGAAAAACTGTTTTTT.

For the CDR3, the DNA is TGCGCCAGCAGCACCGGACAGGTTACCAATGAGCAGTTCTTC. Translated: CASSTGQVTNEQFF. The J gene is TRBJ2-1, the V gene TRBV5-1; TRBD1 matches at 7 bases. CDR1 and CDR2 (germline): SGHRS, YFSETQ. Trimming removed 4 bases from V and 6 bases from J; junction bases left unmatched: 7. This CDR3 contains 14 residues.

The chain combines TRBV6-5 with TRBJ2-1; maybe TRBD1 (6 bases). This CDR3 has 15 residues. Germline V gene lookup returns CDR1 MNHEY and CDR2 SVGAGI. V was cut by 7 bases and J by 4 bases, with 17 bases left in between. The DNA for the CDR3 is TGTGCCAGCACTTTAACTAGAGGGGGTTACAATGAGCAGTTCTTC. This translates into CASTLTRGGYNEQFF.

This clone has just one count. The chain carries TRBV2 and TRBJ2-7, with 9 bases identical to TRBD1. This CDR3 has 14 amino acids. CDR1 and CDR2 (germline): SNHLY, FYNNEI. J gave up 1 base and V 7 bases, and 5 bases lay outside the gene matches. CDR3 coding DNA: TGTGCCAGCAAGGTGGGACAGGGTTCCTACGAGCAGTACTTC. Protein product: CASKVGQGSYEQYF.

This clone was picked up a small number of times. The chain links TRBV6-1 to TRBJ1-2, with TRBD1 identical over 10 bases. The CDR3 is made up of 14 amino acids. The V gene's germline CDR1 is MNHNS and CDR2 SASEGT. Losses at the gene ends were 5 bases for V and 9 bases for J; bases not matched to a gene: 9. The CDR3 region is CASSLPPGQGSYTF. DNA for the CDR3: TGTGCCAGCAGTCTCCCTCCGGGACAGGGGAGCTACACCTTC.

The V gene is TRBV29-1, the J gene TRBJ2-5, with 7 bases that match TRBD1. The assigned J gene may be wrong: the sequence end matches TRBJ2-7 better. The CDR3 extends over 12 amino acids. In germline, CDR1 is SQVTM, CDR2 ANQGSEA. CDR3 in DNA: TGCAGCGTCGGGACAGATTCCTACGAGCAGTACTTC. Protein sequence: CSVGTDSYEQYF.

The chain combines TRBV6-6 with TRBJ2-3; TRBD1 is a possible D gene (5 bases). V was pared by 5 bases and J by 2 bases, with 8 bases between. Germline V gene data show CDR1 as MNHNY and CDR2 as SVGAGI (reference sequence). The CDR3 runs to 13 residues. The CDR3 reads CASSKDTTDTQYF. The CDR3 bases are TGTGCCAGCAGTAAGGACACCACAGATACGCAGTATTTT.

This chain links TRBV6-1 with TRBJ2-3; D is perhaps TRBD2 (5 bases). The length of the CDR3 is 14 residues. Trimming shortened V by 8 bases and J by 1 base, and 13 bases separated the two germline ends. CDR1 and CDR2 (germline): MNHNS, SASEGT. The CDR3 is CASRRYDGTDTQYF. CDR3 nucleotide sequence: TGTGCCAGCCGGAGGTACGACGGCACAGATACGCAGTATTTT.

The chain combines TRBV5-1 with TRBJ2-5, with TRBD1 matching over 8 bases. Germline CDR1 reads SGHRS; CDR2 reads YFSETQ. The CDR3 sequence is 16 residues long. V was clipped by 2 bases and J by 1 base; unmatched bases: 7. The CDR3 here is CASSLPYRGSQETQYF. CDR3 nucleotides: TGCGCCAGCAGCTTACCTTACAGGGGGTCCCAAGAGACCCAGTACTTC.

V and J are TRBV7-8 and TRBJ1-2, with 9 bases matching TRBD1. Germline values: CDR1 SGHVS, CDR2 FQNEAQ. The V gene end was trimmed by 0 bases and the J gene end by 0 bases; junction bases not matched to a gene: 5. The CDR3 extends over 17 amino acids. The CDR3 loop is CASSLAGQGPPNYGYTF. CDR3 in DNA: TGTGCCAGCAGCTTAGCGGGACAGGGACCACCTAACTATGGCTACACCTTC.

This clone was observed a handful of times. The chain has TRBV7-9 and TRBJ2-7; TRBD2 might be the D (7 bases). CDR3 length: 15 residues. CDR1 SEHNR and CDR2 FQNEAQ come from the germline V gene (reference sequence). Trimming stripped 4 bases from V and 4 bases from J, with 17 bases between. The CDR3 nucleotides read TGTGCCAGCAGCTACCTAGGGGGGGACGCGTACGAGCAGTACTTC. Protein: CASSYLGGDAYEQYF.

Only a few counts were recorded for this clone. The CDR3 nucleotides are TGTGCCAGCAGCCCGGGGGGGGCTGGAGCTTTCTTT. As protein: CASSPGGAGAFF. The chain recombines TRBV5-6 with TRBJ1-1; weak D call: TRBD1 (6 bases). Trimming shortened V by 4 bases and J by 10 bases, and 14 bases separated the two germline ends. The CDR3 consists of 12 residues. Germline CDR1 reads SGHDT; CDR2 reads YYEEEE.

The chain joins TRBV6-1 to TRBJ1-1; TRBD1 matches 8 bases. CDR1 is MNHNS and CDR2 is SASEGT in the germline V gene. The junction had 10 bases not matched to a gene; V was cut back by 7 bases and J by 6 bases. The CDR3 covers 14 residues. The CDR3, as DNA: TGTGCCAGCACCCGGACAGGGTTGTTTGCTGAAGCTTTCTTT. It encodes CASTRTGLFAEAFF.

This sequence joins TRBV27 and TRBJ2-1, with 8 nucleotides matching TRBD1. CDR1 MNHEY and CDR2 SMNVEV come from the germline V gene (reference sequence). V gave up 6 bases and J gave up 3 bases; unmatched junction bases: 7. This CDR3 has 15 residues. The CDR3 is CASRLQGGDYNEQFF. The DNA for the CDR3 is TGTGCCAGCAGATTACAGGGGGGAGACTACAATGAGCAGTTCTTC.

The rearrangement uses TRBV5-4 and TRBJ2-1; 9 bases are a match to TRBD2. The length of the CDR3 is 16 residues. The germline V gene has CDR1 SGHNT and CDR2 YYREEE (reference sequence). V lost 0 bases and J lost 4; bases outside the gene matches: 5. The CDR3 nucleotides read TGTGCCAGCAGCTTGGGGGCGGGAGGGAGGTACAATGAGCAGTTCTTC. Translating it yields CASSLGAGGRYNEQFF.